This T cell receptor (beta chain) was captured by sequencing in a study of blood T cells in healthy people across ages. A second PCR of roughly 6 to 12 cycles used a sample-barcoded 5' primer and a J-beta primer mix. MiXCR, applied by TCRdb to the 5' RACE reads, yields one record per CDR3 protein. This sample yields about 670,000 distinct CDR3 sequences, of which approximately 40% are seen a single time; 25% to 35% belongs to the top ten. The V and J ends lost 1 base and 7 bases respectively, with 17 bases between them. This CDR3 is built from 15 residues. Germline lookup yields CDR1 SGHTA and CDR2 FQGNSA.

V usage is TRBV7-2 and J usage is TRBJ2-7, with D unclear. What was sequenced was blood. This clonotype originated in an elderly man in good health. The CDR3 DNA is TGTGCCAGCAGCTTAGGGACCTCCCCGTACAATGAGCAGTACTTC. Protein product: CASSLGTSPYNEQYF.